Listed here are 32 T cell receptor beta chains from one sample, sequenced in a study of molecular identifiers for immune sequencing clone quantification. TCRdb re-called the PCR reads with MiXCR, one entry per CDR3 protein. The sample shows more than 95,000 distinct CDR3 sequences, more than 20% of them seen only once. Material for sequencing was naive CD8+ T cells from blood, with Jurkat cell RNA spiked in. Subset denoted: FACS-sorted CD8+CD4-CCR7+CD45RA+ naive T cells. The origin of the receptors is a human donor in good health. Some libraries in this study had Jurkat cell RNA spiked in.

This clonotype has just one count. This clone may be a read error of a much larger clone one base away. The final CDR3 position lacks the conserved phenylalanine or tryptophan, pointing to a likely read error. The V and J genes are TRBV29-1 and TRBJ2-1; 8 nucleotides agree with TRBD1. Trimming removed 7 bases from V and 2 bases from J; junction bases left unmatched: 7. The CDR3 covers 14 residues. The germline V gene has CDR1 SQVTM and CDR2 ANQGSEA. CDR3 nucleotide sequence: TGCAGCGGAACAGGGGGTTCGGCCTACAATGAGCAGTTCCTC. Its protein is CSGTGGSAYNEQFL.

The genes are TRBV6-5 and TRBJ1-2; TRBD1 is a possible D gene (5 bases). Trimming removed 6 bases from V and 2 bases from J, with 16 bases in between. CDR1 and CDR2 from the germline V gene are MNHEY and SVGAGI. The CDR3 has 15 amino acids. DNA of the CDR3: TGTGCCAGCAGCCACGATTGGGGCGGAAACTATGGCTACACCTTC. Its translation is CASSHDWGGNYGYTF.

In its sample, this clonotype was seen many times. The chain couples TRBV5-1 to TRBJ1-1, with 8 positions matching TRBD1. J gave up 6 bases and V 0 bases, and 1 base lay outside the gene matches. This CDR3 contains 13 residues. Germline V gene sequence: CDR1 SGHRS, CDR2 YFSETQ. CDR3 loop: CASSLAGGPEAFF. The CDR3 nucleotides read TGCGCCAGCAGCTTGGCAGGGGGCCCTGAAGCTTTCTTT.

This sequence joins TRBV11-2 and TRBJ2-7, with D unclear. This CDR3 spans 14 amino acids. Germline CDR1 is SGHAT and CDR2 is FQNNGV. With 1 base removed from V and 3 bases from J, the gap between germline ends came to 10 bases. This CDR3 is CASSLVQESYEQYF. The CDR3 nucleotides are TGTGCCAGCAGCTTAGTCCAGGAGAGCTACGAGCAGTACTTC.

This clonotype has just a few counts. The chain links TRBV30 to TRBJ2-7; D might be TRBD1 or TRBD2, each matching 5 bases. This CDR3 is built from 13 residues. Germline V gene data show CDR1 as GTSNPN and CDR2 as SVGIG (reference sequence). Trimming stripped 3 bases from V and 3 bases from J, with 12 bases between. The CDR3 protein is CAWSLGVHYEQYF. The CDR3 DNA sequence: TGTGCCTGGAGCCTGGGGGTACACTACGAGCAGTACTTC.

This clonotype was seen only a few times. The chain recombines TRBV11-1 with TRBJ2-3; 9 positions match TRBD2. Trimming at V came to 1 base and at J to 7 bases, leaving 6 bases not matched to a gene. Germline CDR1 SGHAT, CDR2 FQDESV (reference sequence). CDR3 length: 15 residues. CDR3 amino acids: CASSLVAGVGYTQYF. Written as DNA, the CDR3 is TGTGCCAGCAGCTTAGTAGCGGGAGTGGGATATACGCAGTATTTT.

This clonotype turned up a few times. The chain uses TRBV7-9 and TRBJ2-7; 7 bases line up with TRBD1. Germline trimming cut 5 bases from V and 5 bases from J; bases unmatched to any gene: 9. The CDR3 is made up of 14 amino acids. The germline CDR1 and CDR2 sequences are SEHNR and FQNEAQ (reference sequence). CDR3 bases: TGTGCCAGCAGCCCTGACAGGGTGACTCACGAGCAGTACTTC. It yields the protein CASSPDRVTHEQYF. The full variable domain, rest sourced from reference TRBV7-9 and TRBJ2-7, is DTGVSQNPRHKITKRGQNVTFRCDPISEHNRLYWYRQTLGQGPEFLTYFQNEAQLEKSRLLSDRFSAERPKGSFSTLEIQRTEQGDSAMYLCASSPDRVTHEQYFGPGTRLTVT.

This clonotype was detected ten times or more. This rearrangement joins TRBV6-5 to TRBJ1-6, with D perhaps matching TRBD1 (5 bases). V gave up 2 bases and J gave up 6 bases, with 11 bases separating them. The CDR3 consists of 15 residues. Germline V CDR1 and CDR2: MNHEY, SVGAGI. Written as DNA, the CDR3 is TGTGCCAGCAGTTACATGGCAGGGCCTAATTCACCCCTCCACTTT. Translated, it gives CASSYMAGPNSPLHF.

In this sample, this clonotype turned up a few times. The chain joins TRBV7-9 to TRBJ2-1; tentatively, D is TRBD1 (6 bases). Trimming left V 2 bases short and J 8 bases short, with 16 bases between. Germline CDR1 reads SEHNR; CDR2 reads FQNEAQ (reference sequence). CDR3 size: 15 residues. CDR3 sequence: CASSLSQGWSDEQFF. CDR3 bases: TGTGCCAGCAGCTTAAGTCAGGGGTGGAGCGATGAGCAGTTCTTC. Combining the CDR3 with reference TRBV7-9 and TRBJ2-1 gives the whole variable domain DTGVSQNPRHKITKRGQNVTFRCDPISEHNRLYWYRQTLGQGPEFLTYFQNEAQLEKSRLLSDRFSAERPKGSFSTLEIQRTEQGDSAMYLCASSLSQGWSDEQFFGPGTRLTVL.

Turning to this clonotype: Given a much more abundant clone one base away, this may be a read error. The chain employs TRBV2 and TRBJ2-1; D is unclear. Germline assignment: CDR1 SNHLY and CDR2 FYNNEI. The length of the CDR3 is 12 residues. V gave up 4 bases and J gave up 9 bases, with 10 bases separating them. The DNA of the CDR3 is TGTGCCAGCAGTGGACCAGTACTTGAGCAGTTCTTC. The encoded protein is CASSGPVLEQFF.

This clonotype was counted many times. This chain links TRBV11-2 with TRBJ2-1, with 14 bases identical to TRBD2. Trimming cost V 4 bases and J 8 bases; bases outside gene matches: 19. The CDR3 has 20 amino acids. Germline CDR1 and CDR2: SGHAT and FQNNGV. The CDR3 loop reads CASSSLIGTSGSHGRYEQFF. The CDR3 DNA follows: TGTGCCAGCAGCTCACTGATCGGGACTAGCGGGAGCCACGGGAGGTATGAGCAGTTCTTC.

This clonotype was seen at least ten times. The gene calls are TRBV15 and TRBJ2-6, with TRBD1 identical over 7 bases. V was pared by 5 bases and J by 3 bases, with 13 bases of the junction left unmatched. CDR1 and CDR2 (germline): LNHNV, YYDKDF (reference sequence). CDR3 length: 18 residues. In DNA, the CDR3 is TGTGCCACCAGCGAACCCGGACAGGTTGACAGTGGGGCCAACGTCCTGACTTTC. The encoded protein is CATSEPGQVDSGANVLTF.

The chain couples TRBV3-1 to TRBJ1-1, with D possibly being TRBD1 (5 bases). The V gene's germline CDR1 is LGHDT and CDR2 YNNKEL (reference sequence). Trimming took 4 bases from V and 0 from J, leaving 15 bases between them. The CDR3 consists of 16 residues. The CDR3 DNA sequence: TGTGCCAGCAGCCCGACCGACAGCCGCATGAACACTGAAGCTTTCTTT. Translated: CASSPTDSRMNTEAFF. The complete variable domain, with remaining parts taken from reference TRBV3-1 and TRBJ1-1, reads DTAVSQTPKYLVTQMGNDKSIKCEQNLGHDTMYWYKQDSKKFLKIMFSYNNKELIINETVPNRFSPKSPDKAHLNLHINSLELGDSAVYFCASSPTDSRMNTEAFFGQGTRLTVV.

This clonotype was detected many times. This rearrangement joins TRBV5-6 to TRBJ1-1, with D unresolved. The CDR3 contains 12 residues. Germline values: CDR1 SGHDT, CDR2 YYEEEE. Trimming took 4 bases from V and 6 from J, leaving 10 bases between them. The CDR3 region has the DNA TGTGCCAGCAGCCCGGGAGTGGCTGAAGCTTTCTTT. It translates to CASSPGVAEAFF.

The CDR3 loop is CASSLSPSSKSPDTQYF. CDR3 DNA sequence: TGTGCCAGCAGCCTCTCTCCCAGTAGTAAGAGCCCAGATACGCAGTATTTT. This chain uses TRBV11-2 with TRBJ2-3; D remains unclear. Per germline, CDR1 SGHAT and CDR2 FQNNGV. The CDR3 is made up of 17 amino acids. Trimming removed 5 bases at V and 4 bases at J, with 22 bases between.

Worth noting for this clonotype: A much larger clone differs from this one at a single base, so this may be a read error. V usage is TRBV13 and J usage is TRBJ1-4; D is possibly TRBD1 (6 bases). The CDR3 is 14 amino acids. The germline CDR1 and CDR2 sequences are PRHDT and FYEKMQ (reference sequence). The DNA of the CDR3 is TGTGCCAGCAGCTTAGGCCAGGGGAATGAAAAACTGTCTTTT. Translation: CASSLGQGNEKLSF. Filled out from reference TRBV13 and TRBJ1-4, the complete variable domain reads AAGVIQSPRHLIKEKRETATLKCYPIPRHDTVYWYQQGPGQDPQFLISFYEKMQSDKGSIPDRFSAQQFSDYHSELNMSSLELGDSALYFCASSLGQGNEKLSFGSGTQLSVL.

V gene TRBV28 combines with J gene TRBJ2-5; D tentatively reads TRBD1 or TRBD2 (5 bases each). V lost 2 bases to trimming and J lost 5 bases, with 12 bases between them. CDR1 and CDR2 (germline): MDHEN, SYDVKM. This CDR3 comprises 14 residues. CDR3 nucleotides: TGTGCCAGCAGTTTACTGGGAGAGGGGGAGACCCAGTACTTC. Its protein product is CASSLLGEGETQYF.

The rearrangement links TRBV21-1 to TRBJ2-5; the D call TRBD1 from the table was never checked on the DNA. TRBV21-1 corresponds to a pseudogene. There are 18 residues in the CDR3. As DNA, the CDR3 is TGTGCCAGCAGCAAAGTTAAGAGACAGTCTAGGGTTGGAGAGACCCAGTACTTC. Protein: CASSKVKRQSRVGETQYF.

The table lists this clonotype with many counts. The chain is built from TRBV28 and TRBJ2-3, with a tentative D call TRBD2 (5 bases). Trimming left V 6 bases short and J 1 base short, with 32 bases between. The CDR3 contains 21 residues. The germline CDR1 and CDR2 sequences are MDHEN and SYDVKM. CDR3 protein: CASRSRSVGVNKWGGTDTQYF. As DNA, the CDR3 is TGTGCCAGCAGGTCCCGTTCGGTGGGAGTAAATAAATGGGGTGGCACAGATACGCAGTATTTT.

This clonotype was counted at least ten times. The chain carries TRBV10-2 and TRBJ1-1; D remains ambiguous. The germline V gene encodes CDR1 WSHSY and CDR2 SAAADI. Trimming removed 7 bases at V and 5 bases at J, with 11 bases between. This CDR3 has 12 residues. CDR3 coding DNA: TGCGCCAGCAACAACCCGCAAACTGAAGCTTTCTTT. Its protein product is CASNNPQTEAFF.

This chain links TRBV10-1 with TRBJ2-7; 10 nucleotides align to TRBD2. V trimming: 9 bases; J trimming: 3 bases; junction bases outside the gene matches: 5. CDR1 WNHNN and CDR2 SYGVQD come from the germline V gene (reference sequence). This CDR3 is built from 13 residues. CDR3 amino acids: CARRTSGYYEQYF. The CDR3 coding sequence is TGCGCCAGGAGGACTAGCGGCTACTACGAGCAGTACTTC.

The chain links TRBV4-2 to TRBJ2-3; possibly TRBD2 for D (6 bases). The CDR3 runs 14 residues. V was shortened by 4 bases and J by 4 bases, with 12 bases between the two germline ends. CDR1 and CDR2 from the germline V gene are LGHNA and YNFKEQ. The CDR3 DNA reads TGTGCCAGCAGCCTTGGACTAAGTTCAGATACGCAGTATTTT. Protein: CASSLGLSSDTQYF.

This chain links TRBV5-6 with TRBJ2-7; 14 bases agree with TRBD2. The CDR3 totals 17 residues. The V gene end was trimmed by 4 bases and the J gene end by 3 bases; junction bases not matched to a gene: 9. CDR1 and CDR2 from the germline V gene are SGHDT and YYEEEE. This CDR3 reads CASSPGLAGEVVYEQYF. The CDR3 coding sequence is TGTGCCAGCAGCCCGGGACTAGCGGGAGAGGTGGTCTACGAGCAGTACTTC.

This clonotype showed up many times. The gene calls are TRBV28 and TRBJ2-7; TRBD1 agrees at 9 bases. V shed 6 bases and J 3 bases; nucleotides not matched to a gene: 9. Per the germline V gene, CDR1 is MDHEN and CDR2 is SYDVKM. The CDR3 has 15 amino acids. The CDR3 DNA reads TGTGCCAGCAGGGCCGGGACAGGGATAGGCTACGAGCAGTACTTC. Its protein is CASRAGTGIGYEQYF.

This clonotype was picked up many times. The chain carries TRBV7-2 and TRBJ2-2, with TRBD2 identical over 11 bases. Germline-derived CDR1 and CDR2 are SGHTA and FQGNSA. V lost 5 bases to trimming and J lost 7 bases; unmatched junction nucleotides: 9. This CDR3 has 16 residues. CDR3 loop: CASSALPGLADGELFF. The CDR3 DNA is TGTGCCAGCAGCGCACTACCGGGACTAGCGGACGGGGAGCTGTTTTTT.

In its sample, this clonotype was seen many times. The V call is TRBV2, the J call TRBJ1-1, with D unresolved. Per the germline V gene, CDR1 is SNHLY and CDR2 is FYNNEI. The CDR3 runs 15 residues. Trimming stripped 3 bases from V and 0 bases from J, with 11 bases between. CDR3 protein: CASSEFSVLNTEAFF. The CDR3 DNA follows: TGTGCCAGCAGTGAGTTTTCCGTACTGAACACTGAAGCTTTCTTT. The full variable domain, in which reference TRBV2 and TRBJ1-1 provide the parts outside the CDR3, is EPEVTQTPSHQVTQMGQEVILRCVPISNHLYFYWYRQILGQKVEFLVSFYNNEISEKSEIFDDQFSVERPDGSNFTLKIRSTKLEDSAMYFCASSEFSVLNTEAFFGQGTRLTVV.

This clonotype showed up just once. The junction and the germline gene differ at one end; a read error may be behind it. CDR3 sequence reads: CASSQDGGFSYAQSF. The DNA of the CDR3 is TGTGCCAGCAGCCAAGATGGGGGTTTTTCCTACGCGCAGTCCTTC. V usage is TRBV4-2 and J usage is TRBJ2-7; tentatively, D is TRBD1 or TRBD2 (5 bases each). In germline, CDR1 is LGHNA, CDR2 YNFKEQ. This CDR3 comprises 15 residues.

Worth noting for this clonotype: A read error is possible here, since a much larger clone lies one base away. The chain employs TRBV7-8 and TRBJ2-7; TRBD2 matches at 14 bases. The CDR3 is 15 residues long. Germline CDR1 is SGHVS and CDR2 is FQNEAQ. The CDR3 is CAGSESGLAGDEQYF. In DNA form, the CDR3 reads TGTGCCGGCAGCGAGTCGGGACTAGCGGGGGACGAGCAGTACTTC.

The gene calls are TRBV27 and TRBJ2-7; D tentatively reads TRBD1 or TRBD2 (5 bases each). CDR3 length: 12 residues. V lost 5 bases and J 7 bases, leaving 12 bases between the germline ends. Germline V gene data show CDR1 as MNHEY and CDR2 as SMNVEV (reference sequence). CDR3 region: CASSLAGREQYF. The CDR3 nucleotides read TGTGCCAGCAGTCTAGCAGGGCGGGAGCAGTACTTC.

In this sample, this clonotype turned up many times. The genes are TRBV7-9 and TRBJ1-1; 8 bases line up with TRBD1. Germline trimming cut 4 bases from V and 3 bases from J; bases unmatched to any gene: 4. CDR1 and CDR2 (germline): SEHNR, FQNEAQ (reference sequence). The CDR3 contains 14 residues. Written as DNA, the CDR3 is TGTGCCAGCAGCTCTGAGGACAGGGACACTGAAGCTTTCTTT. The encoded protein is CASSSEDRDTEAFF.

With regard to this clonotype: A read error may be the cause here, since a much bigger clone is one base away. The V call is TRBV13, the J call TRBJ1-1; a weak D match, TRBD1 (5 bases). CDR3 length: 13 residues. Germline lookup yields CDR1 PRHDT and CDR2 FYEKMQ (reference sequence). DNA for the CDR3: TGTGCCAGCAGCTGGGAAGAGGACACTGAAGCTCTCTTT. It yields the protein CASSWEEDTEALF.

Note on this clonotype: This may stem from a read error, because a much larger clone lies one nucleotide away. The gene calls are TRBV4-1 and TRBJ2-7; the D is unclear. This CDR3 has 13 residues. CDR1 and CDR2 (germline): MGHRA, YSYEKL. In DNA form, the CDR3 reads TGCGCCAGCAGCCAAGGGGTCTTCTACGAGCAGCACTTC. This sequence encodes CASSQGVFYEQHF.